This T cell receptor (beta chain) was sequenced for a study of CD8 T cells in ankylosing spondylitis. This clonotype was found many times. Quantitative molecular-barcoded 5'-RACE generated the TCR beta libraries. TCRdb itself ran the 5' RACE reads through MiXCR, one entry per CDR3 protein. This table has fewer than 250,000 distinct CDR3 sequences, more than 25% appearing once. The V and J ends lost 2 bases and 2 bases respectively, with 9 bases between them. The CDR3 totals 14 residues. The J gene is TRBJ2-5, the V gene TRBV12-3 or TRBV12-4; TRBD2 might be the D (5 bases). This clonotype was obtained from a male donor with ankylosing spondylitis or in good health (not recorded which). The material sequenced was blood, either unsorted or a sorted T cell fraction (not recorded which). The CDR3 loop is CASSLRRQQETQYF. The DNA for the CDR3 is TGTGCCAGCAGTTTAAGGAGGCAACAAGAGACCCAGTACTTC.